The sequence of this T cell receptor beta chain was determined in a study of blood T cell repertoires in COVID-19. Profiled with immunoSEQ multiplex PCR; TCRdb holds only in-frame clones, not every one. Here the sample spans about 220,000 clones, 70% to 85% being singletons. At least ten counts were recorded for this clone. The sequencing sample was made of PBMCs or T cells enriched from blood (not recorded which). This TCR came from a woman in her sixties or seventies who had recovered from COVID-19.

The CDR3 region is CASSITFGRQGTSNGNTIYF. Here the CDR3 DNA reads TGTGCCAGTAGTATAACATTCGGGAGACAGGGGACCTCTAATGGAAACACCATATATTTT. The V and J genes are TRBV19 and TRBJ1-3; TRBD1 aligns across 8 bases. The ends lost 2 bases at V and 3 bases at J; junction bases unmatched: 18. The V gene's germline CDR1 is LNHDA and CDR2 SQIVND (reference sequence). CDR3 length: 20 amino acids.